What follows describes a single TCR beta chain. Its antigen is unknown. This entry belongs to a study of T-cell memory formation after mild COVID-19. Study outcomes and limitations: Chiefly within CM and EM were the contracting CD4+ clones; CD8+ ones were within EMRA. Researchers could not confirm that second-wave clones peaking on day 37 targeted SARS-CoV-2.

TCRdb passed the 5' RACE reads through MiXCR, listing each CDR3 protein once. Altogether over 350,000 distinct CDR3 sequences are present, roughly 26% being singletons, with the ten largest covering about 8.7%. The CDR3 loop spans 13 amino acids. The V segment lost 8 bases and the J segment 5 bases; nucleotides outside the gene matches: 7. Germline CDR1 reads MNHEY; CDR2 reads SVGEGT. The sequence derives from an adult woman who had mild COVID-19 (a few samples of this study predate the infection). Cell type and time point are not known. The source material was PBMCs or a T cell subset sorted from them (not recorded which). This sequence joins TRBV6-2 or TRBV6-3 and TRBJ1-1; 8 bases agree with TRBD1. CDR3 amino acids: CASHQGAGTEAFF. The DNA of the CDR3 is TGTGCCAGCCACCAGGGGGCTGGGACTGAAGCTTTCTTT.